The next 15 T cell receptor beta chains were all read from a single sample in a study of blood T cells in healthy people across ages. With a J-beta primer mix and a sample-barcoded 5' primer, a second PCR ran about 6 to 11 cycles. Via MiXCR, TCRdb re-called the 5' RACE reads, giving one row per CDR3 protein. This sample has some 1.7 million distinct CDR3 sequences, with 28% found just once. The material sequenced was blood. These receptors originate from a woman aged 30 to 39 in good health.

The chain couples TRBV9 to TRBJ1-1; D may be TRBD1 (5 bases). V was pared by 0 bases and J by 4 bases, with 13 bases between. This CDR3 has 15 amino acids. The germline V gene encodes CDR1 SGDLS and CDR2 YYNGEE. CDR3 in DNA: TGTGCCAGCAGCGTAGAGCCGGGGCCGGCCACTGAAGCTTTCTTT. This codes for CASSVEPGPATEAFF.

In its sample, this clonotype was seen many times. The J gene is TRBJ2-4, the V gene TRBV9; 7 nucleotides match TRBD2. J lost 5 bases, V lost 4 bases, and 6 bases had no gene match. The length of the CDR3 is 14 residues. The germline gives CDR1 SGDLS, CDR2 YYNGEE. The CDR3 DNA reads as TGTGCCAGCAGCAAGGACGCGGGGGAAAACATTCAGTACTTC. Its translation: CASSKDAGENIQYF.

A note on this clonotype: The junction departs from the called germline gene at one end, perhaps through a read error. V gene TRBV27 combines with J gene TRBJ2-1; TRBD2 agrees at 8 bases. The CDR3 runs 17 residues. Germline V gene data show CDR1 as MNHEY and CDR2 as SMNVEV (reference sequence). The CDR3 coding sequence is TGTGCCAGCAGTTCCCCAAGAGGATGGCGGGGGGCGGATGAGCAGGTCTTC. Amino acid sequence: CASSSPRGWRGADEQVF.

A note on this clonotype: Since no conserved phenylalanine or tryptophan closes the CDR3, a read error is the likely cause. V usage is TRBV12-3 or TRBV12-4 and J usage is TRBJ2-3; a weak D match, TRBD2 (5 bases). CDR3 length: 15 amino acids. V was clipped by 4 bases and J by 5 bases, with 16 bases between them. In DNA, the CDR3 is TGTGCCAGCAGTTCGTTCTTGGCGGAGGAAGATACGCAGTATTTG. Translating it yields CASSSFLAEEDTQYL.

This clonotype was seen a handful of times. One end of the junction varies from germline; a read error may be responsible. The chain combines TRBV5-1 with TRBJ1-4, with 10 bases lining up with TRBD1. This CDR3 is 17 amino acids long. Germline V gene sequence: CDR1 SGHRS, CDR2 YFSETQ. The CDR3 DNA sequence: TGCGCCAGCAGCTTGGGGACAGGGGGGATGACTAGTGAAAAACTGTTTTTT. It translates to CASSLGTGGMTSEKLFF.

This clonotype was recorded a few times. The rearrangement uses TRBV27 and TRBJ2-1; TRBD2 aligns across 10 bases. CDR3 size: 18 residues. Germline values: CDR1 MNHEY, CDR2 SMNVEV (reference sequence). V shed 4 bases, J shed 0 bases, and the junction held 9 bases outside the gene matches. CDR3 DNA: TGTGCCAGCAGTTATGGCACTAGCGGGGTGAGCTCCTACAATGAGCAGTTCTTC. The encoded protein is CASSYGTSGVSSYNEQFF.

The sample holds a few counts of this clonotype. The genes are TRBV27 and TRBJ1-2; the D is unclear. V lost 1 base and J 6 bases, leaving 9 bases between the germline ends. The CDR3 runs to 13 residues. Germline lookup yields CDR1 MNHEY and CDR2 SMNVEV (reference sequence). CDR3 sequence: CASSLYGADGYTF. CDR3 DNA: TGTGCCAGCAGTTTATACGGTGCTGATGGCTACACCTTC.

This clonotype occurred a few times. The chain employs TRBV5-1 and TRBJ2-5; D possibly uses TRBD1 or TRBD2 (5 bases each). Trimming took 2 bases from V and 5 from J, leaving 10 bases between them. Germline V gene lookup returns CDR1 SGHRS and CDR2 YFSETQ. This CDR3 has 13 amino acids. This CDR3 reads CASSLEGMETQYF. In DNA, the CDR3 is TGCGCCAGCAGCTTAGAGGGGATGGAGACCCAGTACTTC.

This chain links TRBV14 with TRBJ2-5; weak D call: TRBD2 (5 bases). The ends were cut back, 1 base at V and 5 bases at J, with 17 bases in the middle. Germline loops: CDR1 SGHDN, CDR2 FVKESK. This CDR3 is 16 amino acids long. CDR3 bases: TGTGCCAGCAGCCAAGCCGGCGAGGGTCTGTCGGAGACCCAGTACTTC. Translation: CASSQAGEGLSETQYF. The full variable domain, with the rest looked up from reference TRBV14 and TRBJ2-5, is EAGVTQFPSHSVIEKGQTVTLRCDPISGHDNLYWYRRVMGKEIKFLLHFVKESKQDESGMPNNRFLAERTGGTYSTLKVQPAELEDSGVYFCASSQAGEGLSETQYFGPGTRLLVL.

Ten or more counts support this clonotype. The rearrangement links TRBV24-1 to TRBJ2-6; D perhaps matches TRBD1 (6 bases). The ends were cut back, 3 bases at V and 4 bases at J, with 12 bases in the middle. Germline V gene lookup returns CDR1 KGHDR and CDR2 SFDVKD. The CDR3 is 16 residues long. The CDR3 protein is CATSDAQGRGANVLTF. CDR3 DNA sequence: TGTGCCACCAGTGATGCACAGGGTAGGGGGGCCAACGTCCTGACTTTC.

This clonotype has only a few counts. This chain links TRBV2 with TRBJ1-5; a possible D gene is TRBD1 (5 bases). Germline V CDR1 and CDR2: SNHLY, FYNNEI. Trimming took 1 base from V and 3 from J, leaving 10 bases between them. This CDR3 is built from 15 residues. In DNA form, the CDR3 reads TGTGCCAGCAGTGAAGGGGAGGGGTTCAATCAGCCCCAGCATTTT. Translated, it gives CASSEGEGFNQPQHF.

The J gene is TRBJ2-1, the V gene TRBV7-3, with D unresolved. Trimming left V 6 bases short and J 0 bases short, with 12 bases between. Germline values: CDR1 SGHTA, CDR2 FQGTGA. The CDR3 runs 15 residues. CDR3 amino acids: CASRSTPTSYNEQFF. The CDR3 nucleotides are TGTGCCAGCAGGTCCACTCCAACCTCCTACAATGAGCAGTTCTTC.

This chain links TRBV7-9 with TRBJ2-2, with 8 bases identical to TRBD1. Germline V CDR1 and CDR2: SEHNR, FQNEAQ (reference sequence). The junction had 7 bases not matched to a gene; V was cut back by 5 bases and J by 5 bases. This CDR3 region has 15 residues. The CDR3 sequence: CASSTNRGETGELFF. CDR3 nucleotides: TGTGCCAGCAGCACGAACAGGGGGGAGACCGGGGAGCTGTTTTTT.

This clonotype occurred a few times. The V and J genes are TRBV20-1 and TRBJ2-3; unclear D gene. Germline CDR1 and CDR2: DFQATT and SNEGSKA (reference sequence). With 5 bases removed from V and 0 bases from J, the gap between germline ends came to 9 bases. This CDR3 is built from 13 residues. The CDR3 here is CSAHDASTDTQYF. CDR3 in DNA: TGCAGTGCTCATGACGCCAGCACAGATACGCAGTATTTT.

The rearrangement uses TRBV7-2 and TRBJ1-4; no firm D call. Trimming left V 1 base short and J 7 bases short, with 10 bases between. The CDR3 totals 14 residues. The germline V gene has CDR1 SGHTA and CDR2 FQGNSA. CDR3 DNA sequence: TGTGCCAGCAGCTTAGGGGGTGTAAGTGAAAAACTGTTTTTT. This encodes CASSLGGVSEKLFF. The full variable domain, with the rest looked up from reference TRBV7-2 and TRBJ1-4, is GAGVSQSPSNKVTEKGKDVELRCDPISGHTALYWYRQSLGQGLEFLIYFQGNSAPDKSGLPSDRFSAERTGGSVSTLTIQRTQQEDSAVYLCASSLGGVSEKLFFGSGTQLSVL.